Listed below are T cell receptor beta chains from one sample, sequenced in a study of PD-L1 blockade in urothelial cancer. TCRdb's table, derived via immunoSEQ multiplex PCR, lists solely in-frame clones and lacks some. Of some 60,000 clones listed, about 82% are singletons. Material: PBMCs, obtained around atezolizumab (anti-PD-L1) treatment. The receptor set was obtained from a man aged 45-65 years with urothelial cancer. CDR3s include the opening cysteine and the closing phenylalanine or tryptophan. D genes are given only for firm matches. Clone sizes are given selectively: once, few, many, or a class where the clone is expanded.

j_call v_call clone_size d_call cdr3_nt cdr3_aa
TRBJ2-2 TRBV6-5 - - TGTGCCAGCACCCCGTACTGGGCCGGGGGCGGGGAGCTGTTTTTT CASTPYWAGGGELFF
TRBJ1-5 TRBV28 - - TGTGCCAGCCGCCGACAAAATCAGCCCCAGCATTTT CASRRQNQPQHF
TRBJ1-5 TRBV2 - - TGTGCCAGCAGTGAGGGGGCGCAAGGGAATCAGCCCCAGCATTTT CASSEGAQGNQPQHF
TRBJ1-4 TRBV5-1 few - TGCGCCAGCAGCTTTGGGGACAATTCCGAAAAACTGTTTTTT CASSFGDNSEKLFF
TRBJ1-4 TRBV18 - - TGTGCCAGCTCACCAAATCCCCGGACAGAATTAATGAGAAAACTGTTTTTT CASSPNPRTELMRKLFF
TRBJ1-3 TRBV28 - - TGTGCCAGCAGTTTTTTGGGCTCACACTCAGGAAACACCATATATTTT CASSFLGSHSGNTIYF
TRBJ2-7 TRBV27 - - TGTGCCAGCAGTCCATACAGGGAGTCCTACGAGCAGTACTTC CASSPYRESYEQYF
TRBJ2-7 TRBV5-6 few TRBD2 TGTGCCAGCAGCCTGGCGGGAGGGTCCTACGAGCAGTACTTC CASSLAGGSYEQYF
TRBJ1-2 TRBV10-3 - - TGTGCCATCAGTGATGCCGGGGAGGGCTACACCTTC CAISDAGEGYTF
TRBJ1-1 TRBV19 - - TGTGCCACAAGACAGCGGGGAGCTTTCTTT CATRQRGAFF
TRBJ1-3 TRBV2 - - TGTGCCACCCACTTCGGTAACACCATATATTTT CATHFGNTIYF
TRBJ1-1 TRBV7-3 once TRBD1 TGTGCCAGCAGTCCCAACAGGGGGAACACTGAAGCTTTCTTT CASSPNRGNTEAFF
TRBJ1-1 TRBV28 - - TGTGCCAGCAGTAGCCCCACACAGGGAGTATCTGAAGCTTTCTTT CASSSPTQGVSEAFF
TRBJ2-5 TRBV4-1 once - TGCGCCAGCAGCCAAGATTGGAGGGTGGGAGAGACCCAGTACTTC CASSQDWRVGETQYF
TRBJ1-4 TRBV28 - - TGTGCCAGCAGGCAAACAGGGAGCGAGCGAGAAAAACTGTTTTTT CASRQTGSEREKLFF
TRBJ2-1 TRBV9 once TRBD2 TGTGCCAGCAGCGTCGGGACTAGCGGGAGAAATGAGCAGTTCTTC CASSVGTSGRNEQFF
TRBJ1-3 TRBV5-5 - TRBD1 TGTGCCAGCAGCACTGGACAGGGGGTGATGGGAAACACCATATATTTT CASSTGQGVMGNTIYF
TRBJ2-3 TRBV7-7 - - TGTGCTAGCAGCTCCGGACAGCCCACAGATACGCAGTATTTT CASSSGQPTDTQYF
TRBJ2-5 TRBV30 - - TGTGCCTGGAGCCCCGGGACCTTCGGGGGAGAGACCCAGTACTTC CAWSPGTFGGETQYF
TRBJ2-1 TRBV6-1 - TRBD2 TGTGCCAGCGCCAGGACTAGCGGCAGAGACAATGAGCAGTTCTTC CASARTSGRDNEQFF
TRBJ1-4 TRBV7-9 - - TGTGCCAGCAGCTTGGGTAGGGGCATAGCTTCGACTAATGAAAAACTGTTTTTT CASSLGRGIASTNEKLFF
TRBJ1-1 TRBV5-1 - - TGCGCCAGCAGCTTCGGGGGGCAGAACACTGAAGCTTTCTTT CASSFGGQNTEAFF
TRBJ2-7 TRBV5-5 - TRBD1 TGTGCCAGCAGCTTTACCCCCGGACAGGGCTACGAGCAGTACTTC CASSFTPGQGYEQYF
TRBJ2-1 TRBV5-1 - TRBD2 TGCGCCAGCTTGGGAACTAGCGCCCACTCCTACAATGAGCAGTTCTTC CASLGTSAHSYNEQFF
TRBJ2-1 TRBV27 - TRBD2 TGTGCCAGCAGTCCGACTAGCGGGAGCCTCTTGCTAAACAATGAGCAGTTCTTC CASSPTSGSLLLNNEQFF
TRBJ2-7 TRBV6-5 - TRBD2 TGTGCCAGCAGTTACGGTGGCGGGAGATCCTACGAGCAGTACTTC CASSYGGGRSYEQYF
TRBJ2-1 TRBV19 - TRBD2 TGTGCCAGTAGTATAGTTAGCGGGAGGCCAAATGAGCAGTTCTTC CASSIVSGRPNEQFF
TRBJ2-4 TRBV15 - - TGTGCCACCGGGCCAGCTGGCCTCTTAGCCAAAAACATTCAGTACTTC CATGPAGLLAKNIQYF
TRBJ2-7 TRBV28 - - TGTGCCAGCAGTTCCGGGGGTTCCTACGAGCAGTACTTC CASSSGGSYEQYF
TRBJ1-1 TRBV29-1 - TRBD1 TGCAGCGTCACCGGGACAGGGGGCGAGGTGAACACTGAAGCTTTCTTT CSVTGTGGEVNTEAFF
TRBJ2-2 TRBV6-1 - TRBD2 TGTGCCAGCAGTGGTCGGACTAGCGGGAGATTGAACACCGGGGAGCTGTTTTTT CASSGRTSGRLNTGELFF
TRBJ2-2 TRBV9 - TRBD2 TGTGCCAGCACTGGCGGGCTAGCGGCGACCGGGGAGCTGTTTTTT CASTGGLAATGELFF
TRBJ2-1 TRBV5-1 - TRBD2 TGCGCCAGCAGCTTGGGGGTGACTAGCGGCTACAATGAGCAGTTCTTC CASSLGVTSGYNEQFF
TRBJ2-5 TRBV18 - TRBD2 TGTGCCAGCTCACCCCTAGCGGGAGTAGGGGAGACCCAGTACTTC CASSPLAGVGETQYF
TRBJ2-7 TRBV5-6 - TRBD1 TGTGCCAGCAGCTTGGGGGACAGAGTCTCCTACGAGCAGTACTTC CASSLGDRVSYEQYF
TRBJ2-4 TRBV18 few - TGTGCCAGCTCACCAAGGCGGGCGAAGGTGGACATTCAGTACTTC CASSPRRAKVDIQYF
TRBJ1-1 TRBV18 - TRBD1 TGTGCCAGCTCACCACAGGGGGCTTGGGGCACTGAAGCTTTCTTT CASSPQGAWGTEAFF
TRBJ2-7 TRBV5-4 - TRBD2 TGTGCCAGCAGCCTGACTAGCGGGACCTACGAGCAGTACTTC CASSLTSGTYEQYF
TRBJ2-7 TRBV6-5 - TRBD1 TGTGCCAGCAGCTCACCGGGACAGGTCGCCTACGAGCAGTACTTC CASSSPGQVAYEQYF
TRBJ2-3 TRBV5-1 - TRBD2 TGCGCCAGCAGCGCGTGGACTAGCGGGAGCGATACGCAGTATTTT CASSAWTSGSDTQYF
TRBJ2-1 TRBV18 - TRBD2 TGTGCCAGCTCACCGAATAGCGGGAGGGCCGGCAATGAGCAGTTCTTC CASSPNSGRAGNEQFF
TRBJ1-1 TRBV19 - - TGTGCCAGTAGCACGGACAGTATGAACACTGAAGCTTTCTTT CASSTDSMNTEAFF
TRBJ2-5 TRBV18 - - TGTGCCAGCTCACCACCGAATTCTCGGGGAAAAGAGACCCAGTACTTC CASSPPNSRGKETQYF
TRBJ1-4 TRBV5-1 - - TGCGCCAGCAGCTTGGCCCGAAGCCGTTCTTTAAATGAAAAACTGTTTTTT CASSLARSRSLNEKLFF
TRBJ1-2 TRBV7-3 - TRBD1 TGTGCCAGCAGCGCCTCGGGACAGGGGTTCTATGGCTACACCTTC CASSASGQGFYGYTF
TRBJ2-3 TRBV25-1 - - TGTGCCAGCAGGATCGGGGGGCGCACAGATACGCAGTATTTT CASRIGGRTDTQYF
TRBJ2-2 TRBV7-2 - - TGTGCCAGCAGCCCACAGGCCTCGGGCACCGGGGAGCTGTTTTTT CASSPQASGTGELFF
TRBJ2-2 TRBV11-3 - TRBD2 TGTGCCAGCAGCGCCGGGTTGACTAGCGCCGGGGAGCTGTTTTTT CASSAGLTSAGELFF